This T cell receptor beta chain is from a study of T cells in Graves' hyperthyroidism and ophthalmopathy. Study conclusions and caveats: For ophthalmopathy, model prediction preceded onset by a median around six months.

Each patient was aged 18 to 65 and had newly diagnosed hyperthyroidism of under 2 months' duration. Patients having uncontrolled infection, another autoimmune disease, pregnancy or lactation were not included. The sample holds a few counts of this clonotype. Its target is unknown. RNA transcripts were the template for amplifying TCR beta CDR3 regions. A first-round RT-PCR of the TCR CDR3 used the HTBI primer set. Each CDR3 protein gets one entry after TCRdb re-called the multiplex PCR reads with MiXCR. The sample shows about 840,000 distinct CDR3 sequences, over 35% of them seen only once. The sequencing sample was made of blood. The sequence came from a man younger than 30 with Graves' hyperthyroidism.

The CDR3 is CASSDRDITGELFF. In DNA form, the CDR3 reads TGTGCCAGCAGTGACCGGGACATCACCGGGGAGCTGTTTTTT. The gene calls are TRBV12-3 or TRBV12-4 and TRBJ2-2; TRBD1 might be the D (6 bases). This CDR3 contains 14 residues. The V end was cut by 5 bases, the J end by 4 bases, with 11 bases between.